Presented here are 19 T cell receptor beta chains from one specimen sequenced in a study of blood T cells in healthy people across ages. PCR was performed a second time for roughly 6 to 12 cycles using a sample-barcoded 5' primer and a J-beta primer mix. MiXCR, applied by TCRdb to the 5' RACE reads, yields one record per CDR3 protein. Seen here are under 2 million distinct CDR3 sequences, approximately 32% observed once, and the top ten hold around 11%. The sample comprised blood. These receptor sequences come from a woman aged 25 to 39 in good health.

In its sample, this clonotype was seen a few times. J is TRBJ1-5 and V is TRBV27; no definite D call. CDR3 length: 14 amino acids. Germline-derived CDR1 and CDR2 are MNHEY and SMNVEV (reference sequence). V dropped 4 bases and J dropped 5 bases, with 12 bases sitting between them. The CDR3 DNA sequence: TGTGCCAGCAGTTCCATCCCTTTCTATCAGCCCCAGCATTTT. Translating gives CASSSIPFYQPQHF.

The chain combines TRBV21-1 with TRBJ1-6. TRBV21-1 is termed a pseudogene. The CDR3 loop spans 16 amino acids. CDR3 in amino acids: CASSKSEGNRYSPLHF. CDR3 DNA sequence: TGTGCCAGCAGCAAATCGGAGGGAAATCGGTATTCACCCCTCCACTTT.

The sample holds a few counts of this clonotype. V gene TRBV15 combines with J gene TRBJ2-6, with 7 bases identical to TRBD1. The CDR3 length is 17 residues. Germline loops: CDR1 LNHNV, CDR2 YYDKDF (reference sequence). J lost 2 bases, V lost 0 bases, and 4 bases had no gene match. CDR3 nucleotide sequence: TGTGCCACCAGCAGAGATAAACAGGGGACTGGGGCCAACGTCCTGACTTTC. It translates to CATSRDKQGTGANVLTF.

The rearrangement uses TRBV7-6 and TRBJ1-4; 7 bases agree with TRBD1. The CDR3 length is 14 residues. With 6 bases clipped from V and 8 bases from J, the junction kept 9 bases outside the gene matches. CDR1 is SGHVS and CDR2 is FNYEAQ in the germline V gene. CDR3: CASSSSQGREKLFF. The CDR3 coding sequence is TGTGCCAGCAGTTCCTCACAGGGGAGGGAAAAACTGTTTTTT.

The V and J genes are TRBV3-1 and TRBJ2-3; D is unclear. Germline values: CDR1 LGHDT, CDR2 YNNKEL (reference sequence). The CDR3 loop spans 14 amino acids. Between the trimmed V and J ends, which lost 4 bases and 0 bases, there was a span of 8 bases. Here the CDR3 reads CASSPEWSTDTQYF. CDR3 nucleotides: TGTGCCAGCAGCCCCGAATGGAGCACAGATACGCAGTATTTT.

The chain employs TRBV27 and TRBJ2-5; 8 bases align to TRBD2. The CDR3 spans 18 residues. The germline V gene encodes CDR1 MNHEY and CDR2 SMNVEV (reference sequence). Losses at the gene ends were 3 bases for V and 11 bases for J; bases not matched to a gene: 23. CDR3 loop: CASSFTGAGGPIYNEQYF. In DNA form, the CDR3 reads TGTGCCAGCAGTTTTACGGGGGCGGGAGGACCTATCTACAATGAGCAGTACTTC.

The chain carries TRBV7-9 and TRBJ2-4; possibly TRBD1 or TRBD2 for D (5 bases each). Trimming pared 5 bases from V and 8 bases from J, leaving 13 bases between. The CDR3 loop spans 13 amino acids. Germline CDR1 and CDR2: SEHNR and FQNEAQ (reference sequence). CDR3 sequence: CASSLHRGDIQYF. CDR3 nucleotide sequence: TGTGCCAGCAGCCTACACCGAGGGGACATTCAGTACTTC.

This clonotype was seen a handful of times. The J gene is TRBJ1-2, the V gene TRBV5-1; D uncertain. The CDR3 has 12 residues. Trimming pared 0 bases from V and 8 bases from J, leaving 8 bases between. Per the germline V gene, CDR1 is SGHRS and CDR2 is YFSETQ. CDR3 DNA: TGCGCCAGCAGCTTGGGGGCCCCCGGCTACACCTTC. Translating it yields CASSLGAPGYTF.

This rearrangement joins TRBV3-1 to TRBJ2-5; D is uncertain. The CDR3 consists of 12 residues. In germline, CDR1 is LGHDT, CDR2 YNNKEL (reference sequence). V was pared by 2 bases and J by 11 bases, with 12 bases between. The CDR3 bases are TGTGCCAGCAGCCAAAGTCTGAAAGGGCAGTACTTC. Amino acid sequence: CASSQSLKGQYF.

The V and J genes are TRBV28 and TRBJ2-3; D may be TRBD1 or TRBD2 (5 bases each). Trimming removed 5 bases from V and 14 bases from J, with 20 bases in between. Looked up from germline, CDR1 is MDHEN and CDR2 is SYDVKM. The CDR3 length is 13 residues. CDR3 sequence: CASSLGPPGLGYF. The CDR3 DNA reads TGTGCCAGCAGTCTGGGTCCGCCGGGGCTTGGGTATTTT.

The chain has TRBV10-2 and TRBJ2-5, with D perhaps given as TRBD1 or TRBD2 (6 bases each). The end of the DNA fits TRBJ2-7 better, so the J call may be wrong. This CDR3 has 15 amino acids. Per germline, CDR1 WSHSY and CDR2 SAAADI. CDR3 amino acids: CASSETGAGIGEQYF. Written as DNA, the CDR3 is TGCGCCAGCAGTGAAACGGGGGCGGGGATCGGCGAGCAGTACTTC.

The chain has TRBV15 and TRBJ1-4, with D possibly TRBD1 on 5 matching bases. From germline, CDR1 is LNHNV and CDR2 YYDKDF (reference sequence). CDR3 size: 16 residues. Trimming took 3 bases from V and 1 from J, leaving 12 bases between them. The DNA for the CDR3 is TGTGCCACCAGCAGGACAATCGGGGGAACTAATGAAAAACTGTTTTTT. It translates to CATSRTIGGTNEKLFF.

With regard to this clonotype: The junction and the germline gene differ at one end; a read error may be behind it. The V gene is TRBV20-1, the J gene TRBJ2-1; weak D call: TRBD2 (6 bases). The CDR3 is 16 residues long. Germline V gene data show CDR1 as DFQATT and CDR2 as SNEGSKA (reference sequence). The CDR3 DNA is TGCAGTACTAGAGACCGCAGCGGGCACTCCTACAATGAGCAGTTCTTC. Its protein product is CSTRDRSGHSYNEQFF.

The CDR3 loop is CASSVGLAAKGETQYF. For the CDR3, the DNA is TGCGCCAGTTCCGTTGGACTAGCGGCCAAGGGCGAGACCCAGTACTTC. The genes are TRBV4-1 and TRBJ2-5, with 10 bases aligning to TRBD2. Germline V gene data show CDR1 as MGHRA and CDR2 as YSYEKL. Trimming cost V 9 bases and J 5 bases; bases outside gene matches: 15. The CDR3 sequence is 16 residues long.

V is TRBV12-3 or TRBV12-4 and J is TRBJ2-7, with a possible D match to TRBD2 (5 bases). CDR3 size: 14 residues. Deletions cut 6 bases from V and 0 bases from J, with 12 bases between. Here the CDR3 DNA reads TGTGCCAGCAGGTATAGCGCCAGCTCCTACGAGCAGTACTTC. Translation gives CASRYSASSYEQYF.

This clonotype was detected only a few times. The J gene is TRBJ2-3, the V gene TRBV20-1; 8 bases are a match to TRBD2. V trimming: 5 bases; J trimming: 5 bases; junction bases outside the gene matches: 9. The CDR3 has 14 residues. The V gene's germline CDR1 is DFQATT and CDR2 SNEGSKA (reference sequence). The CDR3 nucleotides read TGCAGTGCTCCAGTTAGCGGGGCGGGAGATACGCAGTATTTT. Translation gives CSAPVSGAGDTQYF.

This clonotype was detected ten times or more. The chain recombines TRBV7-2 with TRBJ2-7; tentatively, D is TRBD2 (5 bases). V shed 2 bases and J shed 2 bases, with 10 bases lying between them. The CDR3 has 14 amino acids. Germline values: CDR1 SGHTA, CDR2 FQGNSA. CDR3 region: CASSLHRGPYEQYF. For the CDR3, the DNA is TGTGCCAGCAGCTTACATCGGGGTCCCTACGAGCAGTACTTC.

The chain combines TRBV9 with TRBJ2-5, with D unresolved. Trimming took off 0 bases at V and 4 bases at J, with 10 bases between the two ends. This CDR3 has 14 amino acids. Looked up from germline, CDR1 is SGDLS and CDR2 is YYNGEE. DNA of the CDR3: TGTGCCAGCAGCGTAGAAGCTTGGGGAGAGACCCAGTACTTC. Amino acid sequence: CASSVEAWGETQYF.

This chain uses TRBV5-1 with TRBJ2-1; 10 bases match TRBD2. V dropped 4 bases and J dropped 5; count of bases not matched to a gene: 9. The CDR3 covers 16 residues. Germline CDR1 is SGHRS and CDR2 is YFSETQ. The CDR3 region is CASSVPSGGENNEQFF. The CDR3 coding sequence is TGCGCCAGCAGCGTGCCCAGCGGGGGGGAAAACAATGAGCAGTTCTTC. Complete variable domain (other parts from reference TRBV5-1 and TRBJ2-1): KAGVTQTPRYLIKTRGQQVTLSCSPISGHRSVSWYQQTPGQGLQFLFEYFSETQRNKGNFPGRFSGRQFSNSRSEMNVSTLELGDSALYLCASSVPSGGENNEQFFGPGTRLTVL.